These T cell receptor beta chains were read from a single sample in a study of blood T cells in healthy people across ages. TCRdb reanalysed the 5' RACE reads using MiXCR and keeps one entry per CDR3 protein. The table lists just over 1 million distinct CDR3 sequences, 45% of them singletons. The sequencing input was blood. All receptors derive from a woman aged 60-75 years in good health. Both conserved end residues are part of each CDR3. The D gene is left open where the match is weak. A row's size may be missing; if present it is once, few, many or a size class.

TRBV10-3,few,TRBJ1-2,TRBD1,CAISEPDIQGVDGYTF,TGTGCCATCAGTGAGCCAGACATCCAGGGGGTCGATGGCTACACCTTC
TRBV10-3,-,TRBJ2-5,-,CAISREKTDSETQYF,TGTGCCATCAGCCGGGAAAAGACAGATTCCGAGACCCAGTACTTC
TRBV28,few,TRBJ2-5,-,CASSEGPSQETQYF,TGTGCCAGCAGCGAGGGACCTAGCCAAGAGACCCAGTACTTC
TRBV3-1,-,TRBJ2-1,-,CASSFLARNEQFF,TGTGCCAGCAGTTTCCTAGCGAGGAATGAGCAGTTCTTC
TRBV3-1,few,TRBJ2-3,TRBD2,CASSLGTSGTWDTQYF,TGTGCCAGCAGCCTCGGGACTAGCGGGACCTGGGATACGCAGTATTTT
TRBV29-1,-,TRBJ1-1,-,CSAGRFTGEAFF,TGCAGCGCAGGACGTTTTACGGGCGAAGCTTTCTTT
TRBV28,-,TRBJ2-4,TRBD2,CASSPSTSAPDIQYF,TGTGCCAGCAGTCCTTCTACTAGCGCCCCAGACATTCAGTACTTC
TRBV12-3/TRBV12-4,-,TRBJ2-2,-,CASSLATTGTTGELFF,TGTGCCAGCAGTTTAGCGACAACAGGGACGACCGGGGAGCTGTTTTTT
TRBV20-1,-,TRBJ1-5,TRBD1,CSAQQGSNQPQHF,TGCAGTGCCCAACAGGGGAGCAATCAGCCCCAGCATTTT
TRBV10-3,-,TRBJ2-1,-,CAISDTTSLHEQFF,TGTGCCATCAGTGATACCACTAGCCTCCATGAGCAGTTCTTC
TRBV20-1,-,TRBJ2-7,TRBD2,CRAKRGVNEQYF,TGCCGTGCTAAGCGGGGGGTAAACGAGCAGTACTTC
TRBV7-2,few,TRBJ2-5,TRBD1,CASSQRTGPETQYF,TGTGCCAGCAGCCAACGGACAGGTCCAGAGACCCAGTACTTC
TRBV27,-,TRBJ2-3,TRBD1,CASRRRQGTTDTQYF,TGTGCCAGCAGGCGTAGACAGGGTACTACAGATACGCAGTATTTT
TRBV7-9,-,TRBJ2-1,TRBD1,CASSQIPQGGKNEQFF,TGTGCCAGCAGCCAAATTCCACAGGGGGGAAAAAATGAGCAGTTCTTC
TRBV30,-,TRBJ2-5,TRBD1,CACRDRDQETQYF,TGTGCCTGCCGGGACAGGGACCAAGAGACCCAGTACTTC
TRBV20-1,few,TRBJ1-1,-,CSATRADTEAFF,TGCAGTGCTACCAGGGCGGACACTGAAGCTTTCTTT
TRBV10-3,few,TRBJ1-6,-,CAISESLEVNSPLHF,TGTGCCATCAGTGAGTCGTTGGAGGTGAATTCACCCCTCCACTTT
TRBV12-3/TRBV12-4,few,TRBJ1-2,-,CASSPRQESYGYTF,TGTGCCAGCAGCCCCCGACAGGAAAGTTATGGCTACACCTTC
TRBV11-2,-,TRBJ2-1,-,CASIPSGLAPYNEQFF,TGTGCCAGCATTCCCAGCGGGCTAGCGCCTTACAATGAGCAGTTCTTC
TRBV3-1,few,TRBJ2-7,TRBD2,CASSQEGSGRAYTYEQYF,TGTGCCAGCAGCCAAGAAGGTAGCGGGAGGGCCTACACCTACGAGCAGTACTTC
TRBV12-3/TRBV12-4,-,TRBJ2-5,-,CASSFSNEQYF,TGTGCCAGCAGTTTCTCCAATGAGCAGTACTTC
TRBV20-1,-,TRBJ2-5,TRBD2,CSARGSLAGVGTQYF,TGCAGTGCTAGAGGGTCTTTAGCGGGAGTAGGGACCCAGTACTTC
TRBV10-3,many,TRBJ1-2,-,CASLQNYGYTF,TGTGCCTCCCTCCAGAACTATGGCTACACCTTC
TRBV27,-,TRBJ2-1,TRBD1,CASSASKGAWNEQFF,TGTGCCAGCAGCGCCAGCAAGGGGGCGTGGAATGAGCAGTTCTTC
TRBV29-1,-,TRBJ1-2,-,CSCEDRNGYTF,TGCAGCTGTGAGGACCGGAATGGCTACACCTTC
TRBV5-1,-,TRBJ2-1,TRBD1,CASSSTGTDLNEQFF,TGCGCCAGCAGCTCGACCGGGACAGACCTCAATGAGCAGTTCTTC
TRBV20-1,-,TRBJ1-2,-,CSALTDNYGYTF,TGCAGTGCTCTGACGGACAACTATGGCTACACCTTC
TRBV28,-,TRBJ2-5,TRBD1,CAAALQGEETQYF,TGTGCCGCAGCCCTGCAGGGGGAAGAGACCCAGTACTTC
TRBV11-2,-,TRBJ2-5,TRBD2,CASSSRGLQGEAQYF,TGTGCCAGCAGCTCCCGGGGACTACAAGGGGAGGCCCAGTACTTC
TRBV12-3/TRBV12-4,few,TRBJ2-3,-,CASSYVRGWTDTQYF,TGTGCCAGCAGTTACGTTAGGGGTTGGACAGATACGCAGTATTTT
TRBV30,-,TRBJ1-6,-,CAWTGNLGNSPLHF,TGTGCCTGGACAGGGAATTTGGGCAATTCACCCCTCCACTTT
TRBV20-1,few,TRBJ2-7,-,CSARDLREDAYEQYF,TGCAGTGCTAGAGATCTAAGGGAGGACGCCTACGAGCAGTACTTC
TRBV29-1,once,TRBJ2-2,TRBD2,CSVGRRGDNTGELFF,TGCAGCGTTGGCAGGCGGGGGGATAACACCGGGGAGCTGTTTTTT
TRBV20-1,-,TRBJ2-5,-,CSARGWGVDSPQETQYF,TGCAGTGCTAGAGGATGGGGCGTCGACAGCCCCCAAGAGACCCAGTACTTC
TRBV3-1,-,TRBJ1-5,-,CASSQGRGQGQPQHF,TGTGCCAGCAGCCAAGGTCGTGGTCAAGGGCAGCCCCAGCATTTT
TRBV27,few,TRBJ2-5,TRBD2,CASSQGLARETQYF,TGTGCCAGCAGCCAGGGACTAGCTCGAGAGACCCAGTACTTC
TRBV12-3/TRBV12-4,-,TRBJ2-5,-,CASSSDLYQETQYF,TGTGCCAGCAGTTCCGACTTGTACCAAGAGACCCAGTACTTC
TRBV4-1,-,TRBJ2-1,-,CTSSQDWTVYNEQFF,TGCACCAGCAGCCAAGACTGGACAGTCTACAATGAGCAGTTCTTC
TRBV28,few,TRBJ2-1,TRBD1,CASSLGRGPEQFF,TGTGCCAGCAGTTTGGGCAGGGGGCCTGAGCAGTTCTTC
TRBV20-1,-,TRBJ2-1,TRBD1,CSADRQGPYSEQFF,TGCAGTGCTGACAGACAGGGGCCCTATAGTGAGCAGTTCTTC
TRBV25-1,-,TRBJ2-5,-,CASSEGGAGETQYF,TGTGCCAGCAGTGAAGGGGGGGCTGGAGAGACCCAGTACTTC
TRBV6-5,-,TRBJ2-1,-,CASSYSQERPGNEQFF,TGTGCCAGCAGTTACTCCCAGGAACGGCCGGGCAATGAGCAGTTCTTC
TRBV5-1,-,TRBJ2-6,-,CASGDFSGANVLTF,TGCGCCAGCGGGGACTTCTCTGGGGCCAACGTCCTGACTTTC
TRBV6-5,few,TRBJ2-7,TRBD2,CASSTLAGGYEQYF,TGTGCCAGCAGTACCTTAGCGGGAGGCTACGAGCAGTACTTC
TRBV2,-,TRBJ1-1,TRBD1,CASTAVGQGGDTEAFF,TGTGCCAGCACCGCGGTGGGACAGGGGGGGGACACTGAAGCTTTCTTT
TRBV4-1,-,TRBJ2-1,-,CASSRPAGTGPNEQFF,TGCGCCAGCAGCCGACCAGCCGGGACTGGTCCCAATGAGCAGTTCTTC
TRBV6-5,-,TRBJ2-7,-,CASSSRQSSYEQYF,TGTGCCAGCAGTTCCCGACAGAGCTCCTACGAGCAGTACTTC